These T cell receptor beta chains were read from a single sample in a study of Graves' ophthalmopathy and Graves' hyperthyroidism. Each CDR3 protein gets one entry after TCRdb re-called the multiplex PCR reads with MiXCR. This sample has about 410,000 distinct CDR3 sequences, with about 18% found just once. Sequences were obtained from peripheral blood. The receptors here all came from a woman between 18 and 30 years old with Graves' ophthalmopathy. Each CDR3 is given with its conserved first and last residue. A D gene is named only where the DNA matches it firmly. Clone size is stated in some rows and not others, as once, few, many or a class when expanded.

D gene	V gene	clone size	J gene	CDR3 DNA	CDR3 protein
TRBD1	TRBV7-3	many	TRBJ1-6	TGTGCCAGCAGCTTAATCGGACAGGGTGGATCACCCCTCCACTTT	CASSLIGQGGSPLHF
.	TRBV28	many	TRBJ2-7	TGTGCCAGCAGACAACGGGTTGCTTACCACGAGCAGTACTTC	CASRQRVAYHEQYF
.	TRBV27	.	TRBJ1-1	TGTGCCAGCAGTTTATCAGTCGGGGCCGAGACTTTCTTT	CASSLSVGAETFF
.	TRBV3-1	many	TRBJ1-1	TGTGCCAGCAGCCAAAAAGACAGGTGGGGACTGAACACTGAAGCTTTCTTT	CASSQKDRWGLNTEAFF
.	TRBV10-3	.	TRBJ1-1	TGTGCCATCAGTGACAGGGGTTGGACTGAAGCTTTCTTT	CAISDRGWTEAFF
TRBD1	TRBV27	many	TRBJ2-5	TGTGCCAGCAGTCTTAGGGGGCTGGAGACCCAGTACTTC	CASSLRGLETQYF
.	TRBV12-3/TRBV12-4	many	TRBJ1-6	TGTGCCAGCAGTTTAGCCGATTCACCCCTCCACTTT	CASSLADSPLHF
.	TRBV2	many	TRBJ1-1	TGTGCCAGCGGAGAACGTCTGGTGAACACTGAAGCTTTCTTT	CASGERLVNTEAFF
.	TRBV6-5	many	TRBJ2-7	TGTGCCAGCAGTTACTCTGTTGGCTACGAGCAGTACTTC	CASSYSVGYEQYF
.	TRBV11-1	many	TRBJ2-2	TGTGCCAGCAGCTCCCCCAACGTAGCGCCAGGTTGGTCCGGGGAGCTGTTTTTT	CASSSPNVAPGWSGELFF
.	TRBV20-1	many	TRBJ1-1	TGCAGTGCTAGAGGAGAGAACACTGAAGCTTTCTTT	CSARGENTEAFF
TRBD1	TRBV15	many	TRBJ1-2	TGTGCCACCAGCAGAGGCTCCTTCTTGGACAGGAATCTGAGCTACACCTTC	CATSRGSFLDRNLSYTF
.	TRBV6-5	many	TRBJ2-2	TGTGCCAGCAGTTACCTGCACACCGGGGAGCTGTTTTTT	CASSYLHTGELFF
TRBD1	TRBV18	.	TRBJ1-1	TGTGCCAGCTCACCAAAACTCTCCGGGACAGATGAAGCTTTCTTT	CASSPKLSGTDEAFF
.	TRBV6-2/TRBV6-3	many	TRBJ2-2	TGTGCCAGCAGAGCCCCCGAGGAGCTGTTTTTT	CASRAPEELFF
.	TRBV19	.	TRBJ1-2	TGTGCCAGTAGTATAAGTGGGCAGGGGCGCCGCGGCTACACCTTC	CASSISGQGRRGYTF
TRBD2	TRBV6-1	many	TRBJ2-5	TGTGCCAGCAGTGAAGGACTAGCGGGGGTCTGGGAGACCCAGTACTTC	CASSEGLAGVWETQYF
.	TRBV29-1	.	TRBJ1-2	TGCAGCGTTACACGGGATTCCAGTCCCAATGGCTACACCTTC	CSVTRDSSPNGYTF
.	TRBV5-1	many	TRBJ2-7	TGCGCCAGCAGCTTAACCCCCCCCTACGAGCAGTACTTC	CASSLTPPYEQYF
TRBD2	TRBV19	.	TRBJ2-2	TGTGCCAGCATCCTAGCGGTTAATACCGGGGAGCTGTTTTTT	CASILAVNTGELFF
.	TRBV6-7	many	TRBJ1-3	TGTGCCAGCAGTTTTGCCGGGCCCTCCGGTGGGAACACCATATATTTT	CASSFAGPSGGNTIYF
.	TRBV6-1	.	TRBJ2-2	TGTGCCAGCAGGAGGGTGGTTGACACCGGGGAGCTGTTTTTT	CASRRVVDTGELFF
TRBD1	TRBV7-2	many	TRBJ1-1	TGTGCCAGCACCAAGGGGACAGTGAACACTGAAGCTTTCTTT	CASTKGTVNTEAFF
.	TRBV29-1	many	TRBJ2-7	TGCAGCGTTTTGGCAGACCGCGAGCAGTACTTC	CSVLADREQYF
TRBD2	TRBV7-2	many	TRBJ2-7	TGTGCCGGCAGTCCCCCCGGGAGGGAGCAGTACTTC	CAGSPPGREQYF
.	TRBV6-1	few	TRBJ1-6	TGTGCCAGCAGGACCGACAGTGGGGTCTCACCCCTCCACTTT	CASRTDSGVSPLHF
.	TRBV2	many	TRBJ1-5	TGTGCCAGCAGTGATTGGTTGCCTGGTCAGCCCCAGCATTTT	CASSDWLPGQPQHF
.	TRBV6-2/TRBV6-3	once	TRBJ2-7	TGTGCCAGCAGTTCAGAGGGCCGGGGGACTTACGAGCAGTACTTC	CASSSEGRGTYEQYF
.	TRBV28	once	TRBJ1-1	TGTGCCAGCACCATGACAGGTATGAACACTGAAGCTTTCTTT	CASTMTGMNTEAFF
.	TRBV19	many	TRBJ1-2	.	CASHFGPVGQGQIYGYTF
TRBD2	TRBV18	many	TRBJ2-2	TGTGCCAGCTCAGAACAGGGGACTAGCAGACCCGGGGAGCTGTTTTTT	CASSEQGTSRPGELFF
TRBD1	TRBV6-2/TRBV6-3	.	TRBJ2-6	TGTGCCAGCAGTTACGGGACAGGGGGCGCTTCTGGGGCCAACGTCCTGACTTTC	CASSYGTGGASGANVLTF
.	TRBV6-2/TRBV6-3	.	TRBJ1-1	TGTGCCTGCTCCTTGATAGTTTACACTGAAGCTTTCTTT	CACSLIVYTEAFF
TRBD1	TRBV6-1	many	TRBJ1-6	TGTGCCAGCACACAGGGGGGTAATTCACCCCTCCACTTT	CASTQGGNSPLHF
TRBD2	TRBV28	.	TRBJ2-5	TGTGCCAGCACCACAGCGGGAGCGGCTCAAGAGACCCAGTACTTC	CASTTAGAAQETQYF
.	TRBV6-2/TRBV6-3	few	TRBJ2-5	TGTGCCAGCACCCGGGCCTTACCCAGCGGGACCCAGTACTTC	CASTRALPSGTQYF
TRBD2	TRBV6-1	many	TRBJ2-7	TGTGCCAGCAGTGAAGCGGAGTCAGCGGGAGACGACGAGCAGTACTTC	CASSEAESAGDDEQYF
TRBD2	TRBV2	.	TRBJ2-2	TGTGCCAGCAGTGATAGCGGGAGAGGCGGCGGGGAGCTGTTTTTT	CASSDSGRGGGELFF